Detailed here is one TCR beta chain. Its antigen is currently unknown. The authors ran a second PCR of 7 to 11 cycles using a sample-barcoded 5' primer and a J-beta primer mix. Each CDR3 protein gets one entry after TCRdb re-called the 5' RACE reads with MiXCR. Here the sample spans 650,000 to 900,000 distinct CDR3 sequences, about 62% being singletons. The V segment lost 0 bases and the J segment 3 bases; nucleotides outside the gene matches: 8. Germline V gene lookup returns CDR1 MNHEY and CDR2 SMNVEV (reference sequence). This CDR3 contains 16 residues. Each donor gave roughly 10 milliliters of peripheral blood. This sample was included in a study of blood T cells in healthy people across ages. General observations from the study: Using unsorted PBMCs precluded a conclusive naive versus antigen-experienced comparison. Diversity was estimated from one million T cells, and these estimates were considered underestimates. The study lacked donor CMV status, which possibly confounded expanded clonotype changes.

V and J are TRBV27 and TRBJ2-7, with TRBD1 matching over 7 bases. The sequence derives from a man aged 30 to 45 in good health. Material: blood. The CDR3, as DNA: TGTGCCAGCAGTTTATCGTCGGGACAGTCGATCTACGAGCAGTACTTC. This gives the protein CASSLSSGQSIYEQYF.